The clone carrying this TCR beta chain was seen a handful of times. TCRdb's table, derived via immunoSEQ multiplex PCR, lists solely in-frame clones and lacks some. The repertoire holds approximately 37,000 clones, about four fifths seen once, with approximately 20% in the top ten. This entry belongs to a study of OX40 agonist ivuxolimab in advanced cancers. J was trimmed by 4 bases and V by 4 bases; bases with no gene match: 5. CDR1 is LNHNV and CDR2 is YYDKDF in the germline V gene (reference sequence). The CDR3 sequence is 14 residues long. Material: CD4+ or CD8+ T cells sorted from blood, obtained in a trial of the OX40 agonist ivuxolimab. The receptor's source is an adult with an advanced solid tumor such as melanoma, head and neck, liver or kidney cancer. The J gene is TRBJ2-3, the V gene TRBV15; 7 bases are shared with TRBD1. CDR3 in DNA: TGTGCCACCAGCAACGGACAGGCGGCAGATACGCAGTATTTT. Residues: CATSNGQAADTQYF.